Listed here are 20 T cell receptor beta chains from one sample, sequenced in a study of Tregs in tolerant kidney transplant recipients (dated 2019 in TCRdb). Receptor libraries were prepared by the immunoSEQ multiplex PCR assay. Held by TCRdb, this immuneACCESS table contains in-frame sequences only and omits some clones. Under half of the omission traces to an unresolved V gene where checked; the cause of the rest is unknown. The sample includes about 56,000 clones, with around 80% observed a single time. The ten most abundant clones make up about 5% of the sample. The material sequenced was CD4+ T cells from blood. These receptors originate from a human donor in good health.

The J gene is TRBJ2-7, the V gene TRBV7-6; TRBD2 matches 7 bases. The CDR3 runs to 16 residues. Germline V CDR1 and CDR2: SGHVS, FNYEAQ. The ends lost 3 bases at V and 0 bases at J; junction bases unmatched: 8. CDR3 sequence (DNA): TGTGCCAGCAGCTTTCTGCCCGGGGGGAGCTCCTACGAGCAGTACTTC. Its translation is CASSFLPGGSSYEQYF.

The rearrangement uses TRBV4-3 and TRBJ2-3; TRBD2 matches at 12 bases. J gave up 4 bases and V 0 bases, and 8 bases lay outside the gene matches. Germline V lookup: CDR1 LGHNA, CDR2 YSLEER. CDR3 size: 18 residues. The CDR3 here is CASSQDGGGLAGSDTQYF. CDR3 coding DNA: TGCGCCAGCAGCCAAGACGGGGGGGGACTAGCGGGTTCAGATACGCAGTATTTT.

V usage is TRBV5-4 and J usage is TRBJ2-5; D gene ambiguous. V dropped 4 bases and J dropped 1 base, with 8 bases sitting between them. The germline gives CDR1 SGHNT, CDR2 YYREEE (reference sequence). The CDR3 extends over 13 amino acids. This CDR3 is CASSAGPQETQYF. The CDR3 nucleotides are TGTGCCAGCAGCGCCGGGCCCCAAGAGACCCAGTACTTC.

The genes are TRBV5-4 and TRBJ2-5; unclear D gene. In germline, CDR1 is SGHNT, CDR2 YYREEE (reference sequence). This CDR3 contains 14 residues. Trimming took 0 bases from V and 5 from J, leaving 11 bases between them. The CDR3 DNA follows: TGTGCCAGCAGCTTGGAACTTAGGTCGGAGACCCAGTACTTC. Its translation: CASSLELRSETQYF. The variable domain in full, completed from reference TRBV5-4 and TRBJ2-5, reads ETGVTQSPTHLIKTRGQQVTLRCSSQSGHNTVSWYQQALGQGPQFIFQYYREEENGRGNFPPRFSGLQFPNYSSELNVNALELDDSALYLCASSLELRSETQYFGPGTRLLVL.

The chain recombines TRBV10-3 with TRBJ2-6; D is possibly TRBD1 (6 bases). The germline V and J ends were trimmed by 8 bases and 0 bases, with 14 bases remaining between them. The CDR3 contains 16 residues. Germline values: CDR1 ENHRY, CDR2 SYGVKD. The CDR3 protein is CAIAQGHSSGANVLTF. Here the CDR3 DNA reads TGTGCCATCGCCCAGGGACACAGCTCTGGGGCCAACGTCCTGACTTTC.

The count of this clone is one. The chain employs TRBV6-1 and TRBJ2-1; the D is unclear. Germline V gene lookup returns CDR1 MNHNS and CDR2 SASEGT. V was clipped by 5 bases and J by 7 bases, with 12 bases between them. The CDR3 length is 13 residues. The DNA of the CDR3 is TGTGCCAGCAGTCTCCACCTTTCGAATGAGCAGTTCTTC. As protein: CASSLHLSNEQFF.

The CDR3 region has the DNA TGCGCCAGCAGCTTGTTGGGGCACTACACCGGGGAGCTGTTTTTT. As protein: CASSLLGHYTGELFF. The J gene is TRBJ2-2, the V gene TRBV5-1; D possibly corresponds to TRBD1 (5 bases). CDR3 length equals 15 residues. Germline CDR1 reads SGHRS; CDR2 reads YFSETQ. The V end was cut by 1 base, the J end by 3 bases, with 10 bases between.

The chain links TRBV5-4 to TRBJ2-7, with D perhaps TRBD2 (7 bases). Germline V lookup: CDR1 SGHNT, CDR2 YYREEE (reference sequence). The length of the CDR3 is 13 residues. Trimming left V 7 bases short and J 5 bases short, with 16 bases between. The CDR3 here is CASHPRGAHEQYF. The CDR3 DNA follows: TGTGCCAGCCACCCCCGGGGGGCCCACGAGCAGTACTTC. Full variable domain (remainder filled in from reference TRBV5-4 and TRBJ2-7): ETGVTQSPTHLIKTRGQQVTLRCSSQSGHNTVSWYQQALGQGPQFIFQYYREEENGRGNFPPRFSGLQFPNYSSELNVNALELDDSALYLCASHPRGAHEQYFGPGTRLTVT.

This chain links TRBV5-4 with TRBJ1-6; D may be TRBD1 (5 bases). The CDR3 contains 13 residues. Trimming cost V 2 bases and J 10 bases, with 10 bases left between them. Germline V gene lookup returns CDR1 SGHNT and CDR2 YYREEE (reference sequence). The CDR3 region is CASSLQVGSPLHF. In DNA, the CDR3 is TGTGCCAGCAGCTTACAGGTTGGATCACCCCTCCACTTT.

This sequence joins TRBV6-5 and TRBJ2-7, with TRBD2 identical over 12 bases. CDR1 and CDR2 from the germline V gene are MNHEY and SVGAGI. V was pared by 1 base and J by 4 bases, with 5 bases of the junction left unmatched. The CDR3 is 16 amino acids. The CDR3 DNA is TGTGCCAGCAGTTACTTCCCCACTAGCGGGGGGTACGAGCAGTACTTC. It translates to CASSYFPTSGGYEQYF.

The J gene is TRBJ1-2, the V gene TRBV30; possibly TRBD1 for D (5 bases). The germline V gene encodes CDR1 GTSNPN and CDR2 SVGIG (reference sequence). V was cut by 0 bases and J by 8 bases, with 13 bases left in between. This CDR3 is 13 amino acids long. The CDR3 protein is CAWSVVGAWGYTF. The CDR3 nucleotides are TGTGCCTGGAGTGTTGTTGGGGCCTGGGGCTACACCTTC.

This clone was counted once. Within the sample, other DNA sequences also encode this same CDR3. V usage is TRBV6-1 and J usage is TRBJ1-2; TRBD1 might be the D (6 bases). The CDR3 loop spans 13 amino acids. Germline V gene lookup returns CDR1 MNHNS and CDR2 SASEGT. Trimming took 6 bases from V and 6 from J, leaving 14 bases between them. The CDR3 region has the DNA TGTGCCAGCAGCCACAGGGATGGCGATGGCTACACCTTC. Protein: CASSHRDGDGYTF.

A remark on this clone: The same CDR3 is also encoded by other DNA sequences in this sample. The CDR3 DNA sequence: TGTGCCAGCAGCGTAGCGGGCGGGGGCTACGAGCAGTACTTC. It specifies CASSVAGGGYEQYF. This chain links TRBV9 with TRBJ2-7; 7 bases line up with TRBD2. The V gene's germline CDR1 is SGDLS and CDR2 YYNGEE. V trimming: 0 bases; J trimming: 3 bases; junction bases outside the gene matches: 3. The CDR3 runs 14 residues.

Turning to this clone: The same CDR3 also results from other DNA sequences found in this sample. This rearrangement joins TRBV5-1 to TRBJ2-2; the match to TRBD2 covers 11 bases. The CDR3 length is 16 residues. The J segment lost 4 bases and the V segment lost 1 base, leaving 3 bases of the junction unmatched. CDR1 and CDR2 (germline): SGHRS, YFSETQ. CDR3 sequence reads: CASSLRTSGSTGELFF. The CDR3 region has the DNA TGCGCCAGCAGCTTGAGAACTAGCGGGAGCACCGGGGAGCTGTTTTTT.

This chain joins TRBV6-5 and TRBJ1-1; D perhaps matches TRBD1 (5 bases). V shed 7 bases and J shed 13 bases, with 22 bases lying between them. CDR1 is MNHEY, CDR2 SVGAGI, per germline. This CDR3 is built from 13 residues. The CDR3 loop is CASTTRRAGSFFF. In DNA form, the CDR3 reads TGTGCCAGCACTACGCGACGGGCAGGGTCTTTTTTCTTT.

The chain couples TRBV11-1 to TRBJ2-2, with D maybe TRBD2 (6 bases). The CDR3 contains 14 residues. V was shortened by 5 bases and J by 3 bases, with 10 bases between the two germline ends. Germline lookup yields CDR1 SGHAT and CDR2 FQDESV (reference sequence). The CDR3 sequence is CASSTLAYTGELFF. Here the CDR3 DNA reads TGTGCCAGCAGCACCCTAGCGTACACCGGGGAGCTGTTTTTT.

The CDR3 protein is CASSDSGGPYEQYF. Written as DNA, the CDR3 is TGTGCCAGCAGCGACAGTGGGGGCCCCTACGAGCAGTACTTC. V usage is TRBV5-6 and J usage is TRBJ2-7; D is perhaps TRBD1 (6 bases). The CDR3 is made up of 14 amino acids. Trimming stripped 4 bases from V and 2 bases from J, with 13 bases between. Germline CDR1 and CDR2: SGHDT and YYEEEE.

The chain couples TRBV7-6 to TRBJ2-7; TRBD1 agrees at 10 bases. The CDR3 length is 15 residues. Germline V gene sequence: CDR1 SGHVS, CDR2 FNYEAQ. The J segment lost 1 base and the V segment lost 5 bases, leaving 5 bases of the junction unmatched. CDR3 bases: TGTGCCAGCAGCCACGACAGGGGGCGATCCTACGAGCAGTACTTC. Amino acid sequence: CASSHDRGRSYEQYF.

V and J are TRBV30 and TRBJ2-1, with D perhaps TRBD2 (5 bases). V was clipped by 4 bases and J by 7 bases, with 8 bases between them. In germline, CDR1 is GTSNPN, CDR2 SVGIG (reference sequence). The CDR3 is made up of 11 amino acids. The CDR3 spells CAWNWRNEQFF. The CDR3 region has the DNA TGTGCCTGGAATTGGAGGAATGAGCAGTTCTTC.

The chain links TRBV7-2 to TRBJ2-1, with 10 positions matching TRBD1. This CDR3 spans 15 amino acids. Germline CDR1 reads SGHTA; CDR2 reads FQGNSA. The junction had 3 bases not matched to a gene; V was cut back by 1 base and J by 6 bases. In DNA, the CDR3 is TGTGCCAGCAGCTTAGTTGGGGACAGGGGCAATGAGCAGTTCTTC. Translation gives CASSLVGDRGNEQFF.